This T cell receptor (beta chain) was obtained from a study of T cell responses to AZD1222 COVID-19 vaccine (dated by TCRdb to 2020 to 2023). Study-level background: AZD1222 recipients given second doses at about 4 weeks or at about 12 weeks were pooled, since spike-specific TCR depth and breadth were not found to differ between the two schedules. Enrollment into the trials was organized by age into subgroups of 18-55, 56-69 and 70-plus years, and those subgroups contained approximately 160, 26 and 62 TCR-sequenced participants, respectively. TCR sequencing covered approximately 230 trial participants: 200 to 210 given two doses of AZD1222 and approximately 26 given two doses of MenACWY control vaccine. On the study overall, not on this receptor specifically: The vaccine-associated CD4 TCRs covered the entire spike protein, and the dominant responses fell in regions 160-218 and 743-854. Participants were mostly white British, with more females than males. The authors suggested clonal diversity may have been underestimated. Reportedly, close to half of the unique spike-specific TCRs recognized epitopes lying outside the regions that are mutated in the B.1.351 and B.1.1.7 variants. After two AZD1222 doses, spike-specific TCR breadth and depth were significantly higher than at day 0 and than in MenACWY recipients. Only a handful of AZD1222 recipients were SARS-CoV-2 seropositive at baseline, limiting conclusions about previously exposed vaccinees. In the small 56-69-year group, the increase in depth fell short of significance, most likely because of low power. Because no samples from the day 14 peak response were available, repertoires could be characterized only after the peak T cell response.

This clone was observed a few times. There is no known antigen for this receptor. No qualities accompany the bases; no much larger clone lies one base away. The CDR3 regions of human TCRbeta chains were subjected to immunosequencing. On the authors' methods: Repertoire TCRs were matched against a reference library of SARS-CoV-2-specific TCRs generated with the MIRA antigen-specificity platform. Breadth meant the fraction of unique TCRs that were SARS-CoV-2-associated, whereas depth meant the fraction of total T cells that were SARS-CoV-2-associated. Using the MIRA data, every spike-specific TCR was mapped to the spike region that the TCR reacted to and assigned to either a CD4 or a CD8 class. Log10-transformed breadth and depth values were compared by one-way ANOVA with Sidak's multiple comparisons tests. Here the immuneACCESS table is served through TCRdb, limited to in-frame sequences with V and J called. Missing clones are a known gap in these copies; in checked studies unresolved V genes cover under half, and the rest lacks a known reason. The DNA was the basis for D and trimming; V, J and clone size are from that table. The sample table contains over 150,000 clones; only one count was recorded for 85% to 90% of them. The ten top clones hold roughly 6.9% of the sample.

This specimen's time point label, interpreted: baseline before first vaccination. Samples from vaccinated people were obtained from the UK trials COV001 and COV002, which included a single-blind randomized controlled phase 2/3 trial of AZD1222 (ChAdOx1 nCoV-19) in healthy adults. Trial participant PBMC samples were collected at day 0 and day 28 after the second dose for TCRbeta chain sequencing. The CDR3 covers 15 residues, taking in both the cysteine and the phenylalanine. The kept DNA is CDR3 alone, 45 bases in frame from the first base. CDR1 and CDR2 were assigned from the germline V gene as MNHEY and SVGAGI. Between the V and J ends, shortened by 6 bases and 7 bases respectively, the junction contains 19 bases.

This chain is built from TRBV6-5 and TRBJ1-5; TRBD1 could be the D gene, as 5 bases match. The material sequenced was peripheral blood, taken on day 0 of AZD1222 vaccination. This clonotype was sampled from an adult in good health. The nucleotide sequence reads TGTGCCAGCAGGTTGACAGCCTCGGGGGGACAGCCCCAGCATTTT. Its translation is CASRLTASGGQPQHF.